These 16 T cell receptor beta chains share one sample of origin, sequenced in a study of blood T cell repertoires in COVID-19. Assay used: immunoSEQ multiplex PCR; TCRdb lists only in-frame clones, some missing. The sample has more than 200,000 clones; 85% to 90% are singletons. Sample: PBMCs or T cells enriched from blood (not recorded which). These receptors came from a woman aged 30 to 39 who had recovered from COVID-19.

The genes are TRBV5-5 and TRBJ2-7, with unresolved D. This CDR3 contains 13 residues. Germline assignment: CDR1 SGHKS and CDR2 YYEKEE (reference sequence). V lost 3 bases to trimming and J lost 6 bases, with 13 bases between them. The CDR3 DNA reads TGTGCCAGCAGCTCGACTTCAATGCCCGAGCAGTACTTC. Encoded protein: CASSSTSMPEQYF.

The chain couples TRBV7-2 to TRBJ1-5, with D perhaps TRBD1 (5 bases). V was pared by 7 bases and J by 4 bases, with 14 bases between. CDR3 length: 14 residues. The germline CDR1 and CDR2 sequences are SGHTA and FQGNSA. This CDR3 is CASTSRAGNQPQHF. The CDR3 region has the DNA TGTGCCAGCACTTCAAGAGCAGGGAATCAGCCCCAGCATTTT.

This clone was detected once. This chain links TRBV4-1 with TRBJ2-3; TRBD2 might be the D (6 bases). The CDR3 runs to 16 residues. Trimming stripped 4 bases from V and 2 bases from J, with 16 bases between. The germline CDR1 and CDR2 sequences are MGHRA and YSYEKL. The CDR3 region has the DNA TGCGCCAGCAGCCGCGGGGCCCCCCCAGTCACAGATACGCAGTATTTT. Translating gives CASSRGAPPVTDTQYF.

The chain links TRBV19 to TRBJ2-6, with a tentative D call TRBD1 (5 bases). The germline CDR1 and CDR2 sequences are LNHDA and SQIVND (reference sequence). The CDR3 runs to 17 residues. V lost 4 bases to trimming and J lost 0 bases, with 13 bases between them. The DNA for the CDR3 is TGTGCCAGTAGTACGACGACAGTTAGCTCTGGGGCCAACGTCCTGACTTTC. It is translated as CASSTTTVSSGANVLTF.

In DNA, the CDR3 is TGTGCCTGGACTAGCGGATCCTACGAGCAGTACTTC. This encodes CAWTSGSYEQYF. The chain carries TRBV30 and TRBJ2-7, with 7 bases aligning to TRBD2. V shed 4 bases, J shed 1 base, and the junction held 1 base outside the gene matches. Germline loops: CDR1 GTSNPN, CDR2 SVGIG (reference sequence). CDR3 size: 12 residues.

This clone is a singleton in its sample. This chain uses TRBV27 with TRBJ2-7; 11 bases are a match to TRBD2. The CDR3 spans 18 residues. Trimming cost V 5 bases and J 2 bases; bases outside gene matches: 14. Germline values: CDR1 MNHEY, CDR2 SMNVEV (reference sequence). CDR3 bases: TGTGCCAGCAGTCAAAAAATAGGGGAGACTAGCGGGACCTACGAGCAGTACTTC. It yields the protein CASSQKIGETSGTYEQYF.

The chain is built from TRBV29-1 and TRBJ2-7; no clear D gene. Germline-derived CDR1 and CDR2 are SQVTM and ANQGSEA. CDR3 length: 13 amino acids. With 4 bases removed from V and 3 bases from J, the gap between germline ends came to 13 bases. CDR3 sequence (DNA): TGCAGCGTTGTTAGAGGAGCCAGCTACGAGCAGTACTTC. It yields the protein CSVVRGASYEQYF.

The chain combines TRBV6-5 with TRBJ2-7, with 7 bases lining up with TRBD1. The CDR3 is 12 residues long. V shed 6 bases, J shed 4 bases, and the junction held 3 bases outside the gene matches. Germline CDR1 MNHEY, CDR2 SVGAGI. This chain's CDR3 is CASRGTAYEQYF. In DNA, the CDR3 is TGTGCCAGCAGGGGGACAGCTTACGAGCAGTACTTC.

The chain recombines TRBV11-2 with TRBJ2-1; D unresolved. The germline CDR1 and CDR2 sequences are SGHAT and FQNNGV. The CDR3 sequence is 11 residues long. V lost 4 bases, J lost 12 bases, and 10 bases lay in between. The CDR3 spells CASSSTLGQFF. In nucleotides, the CDR3 is TGTGCCAGCAGCTCTACCCTCGGGCAGTTCTTC.

The chain uses TRBV6-5 and TRBJ1-1; possible D gene TRBD1, 5 bases. The V end lost 2 bases, the J end lost 7 bases, and 11 bases lay between the germline ends. This CDR3 is 13 amino acids long. Germline V gene sequence: CDR1 MNHEY, CDR2 SVGAGI. For the CDR3, the DNA is TGTGCCAGCAGTTACCTTCAGGGTGTTGAAGCTTTCTTT. Its protein is CASSYLQGVEAFF.

V gene TRBV5-4 combines with J gene TRBJ2-3; 8 bases align to TRBD2. Germline CDR1 SGHNT, CDR2 YYREEE (reference sequence). There are 15 residues in the CDR3. V was pared by 0 bases and J by 7 bases, with 7 bases of the junction left unmatched. This chain's CDR3 is CASSLAVAGRHTQYF. The CDR3 DNA reads TGTGCCAGCAGCTTGGCGGTAGCGGGACGTCATACGCAGTATTTT.

CDR3 sequence reads: CASRFDRVSGNTIYF. CDR3 in DNA: TGTGCCAGCAGATTCGACAGGGTCTCTGGAAACACCATATATTTT. The chain combines TRBV28 with TRBJ1-3, with 7 bases identical to TRBD1. Trimming took 6 bases from V and 0 from J; bases not matched to a gene: 5. Germline CDR1 reads MDHEN; CDR2 reads SYDVKM. CDR3 length: 15 amino acids.

The V gene is TRBV29-1, the J gene TRBJ1-5; 7 bases line up with TRBD1. The junction had 4 bases not matched to a gene; V was cut back by 4 bases and J by 7 bases. Germline loops: CDR1 SQVTM, CDR2 ANQGSEA. CDR3 size: 12 residues. In DNA, the CDR3 is TGCAGCGTTGGGCTAGGGGGCCAGCCCCAGCATTTT. Translated, it gives CSVGLGGQPQHF.

V and J are TRBV20-1 and TRBJ1-1; 7 bases fit TRBD1. V dropped 4 bases and J dropped 10; count of bases not matched to a gene: 6. CDR1 is DFQATT and CDR2 is SNEGSKA in the germline V gene (reference sequence). This CDR3 region has 11 residues. CDR3 amino acids: CSATPGDRAFF. The CDR3 DNA is TGCAGTGCTACACCAGGGGACAGAGCTTTCTTT.

This clone showed up just once. The chain recombines TRBV5-6 with TRBJ1-2; D call uncertain. Germline CDR1 SGHDT, CDR2 YYEEEE. Trimming pared 1 base from V and 1 base from J, leaving 11 bases between. This CDR3 has 15 amino acids. The DNA of the CDR3 is TGTGCCAGCAGCTTGTGGCAGATCAGTAACTATGGCTACACCTTC. This encodes CASSLWQISNYGYTF.

The V and J genes are TRBV10-3 and TRBJ2-7; TRBD1 aligns across 7 bases. Germline V gene data show CDR1 as ENHRY and CDR2 as SYGVKD. V trimming: 0 bases; J trimming: 4 bases; junction bases outside the gene matches: 0. The CDR3 is made up of 13 amino acids. DNA of the CDR3: TGTGCCATCAGTGAGTCGGACAGGTACGAGCAGTACTTC. It encodes CAISESDRYEQYF.